The 29 T cell receptor beta chains reported below all come from one sample, sequenced in a study of shared clonotypes between healthy human individuals (dated by TCRdb to the early 2020s). The library relied on the immunoSEQ multiplex PCR assay. Not all clones reach the TCRdb copy of this immuneACCESS table, which keeps in-frame sequences only. Checked studies attribute under half of the gap to unresolved V genes and leave the rest unexplained. The sample table shows some 490,000 clones, and about 85% are seen once. Of the sample, roughly 12% falls within the top ten clones. Sequenced sample: PBMCs. These receptors came from a woman aged 40 to 50 in good health. Some clones in this sample may be carry-over from other donors' samples.

Of note for this clone: It differs at one base from a far larger clone, so likely a read error. The same CDR3 can be traced to other DNA sequences in this sample. The chain is built from TRBV19 and TRBJ1-4; D remains unclear. With 2 bases removed from V and 13 bases from J, the gap between germline ends came to 20 bases. Germline V gene sequence: CDR1 LNHDA, CDR2 SQIVND (reference sequence). The CDR3 contains 15 residues. The DNA of the CDR3 is TGTGCCAGTAGTATACCCGGACTCGGAGCACAAGCACTGTTTTTT. It translates to CASSIPGLGAQALFF.

The rearrangement uses TRBV6-1 and TRBJ1-2, with 12 bases identical to TRBD1. This CDR3 contains 14 residues. Unmatched junction bases numbered 6, after V lost 7 bases and J lost 6 bases. The V gene's germline CDR1 is MNHNS and CDR2 SASEGT. The CDR3 sequence is CASIRDRGRDGYTF. CDR3 in DNA: TGTGCCAGCATTAGGGACAGGGGGCGCGATGGCTACACCTTC.

The chain uses TRBV12-5 and TRBJ2-1, with 8 bases matching TRBD2. The CDR3 length is 17 residues. Germline CDR1 reads LGHNT; CDR2 reads FRNRAP. J gave up 6 bases and V 6 bases, and 16 bases lay outside the gene matches. CDR3 DNA: TGTGCTAGTGGCCGGGGGTTCGCGGGAGGCCCTCTCAATGAGCAGTTCTTC. Protein product: CASGRGFAGGPLNEQFF. The full variable domain, rest sourced from reference TRBV12-5 and TRBJ2-1, is DARVTQTPRHKVTEMGQEVTMRCQPILGHNTVFWYRQTMMQGLELLAYFRNRAPLDDSGMPKDRFSAEMPDATLATLKIQPSEPRDSAVYFCASGRGFAGGPLNEQFFGPGTRLTVL.

The V gene is TRBV19, the J gene TRBJ2-1; TRBD2 aligns across 8 bases. The CDR3 loop spans 18 amino acids. CDR1 and CDR2 from the germline V gene are LNHDA and SQIVND (reference sequence). V trimming: 0 bases; J trimming: 2 bases; junction bases outside the gene matches: 9. In nucleotides, the CDR3 is TGTGCCAGTAGTATAGATCGGGGTTCGGGACTAGCCTACAATGAGCAGTTCTTC. Amino acid sequence: CASSIDRGSGLAYNEQFF.

With respect to this clone: A far larger clone is off by one base, so a read error is likely. Different DNA sequences within this sample yield the same CDR3. This CDR3 is CASSEYRGGNTQYF. The DNA for the CDR3 is TGTGCCAGTAGCGAGTACCGTGGGGGAAATACGCAGTATTTT. V usage is TRBV7-9 and J usage is TRBJ2-3; D possibly uses TRBD1 or TRBD2 (5 bases each). Germline CDR1 and CDR2: SEHNR and FQNEAQ (reference sequence). The V end was cut by 9 bases, the J end by 7 bases, with 20 bases between. This CDR3 is built from 14 residues. Full variable domain (missing parts from reference TRBV7-9 and TRBJ2-3): DTGVSQNPRHKITKRGQNVTFRCDPISEHNRLYWYRQTLGQGPEFLTYFQNEAQLEKSRLLSDRFSAERPKGSFSTLEIQRTEQGDSAMYLCASSEYRGGNTQYFGPGTRLTVL.

With regard to this clone: This is likely an artifact of a read error, given a far larger clone one base away. The same CDR3 is also encoded by other DNA sequences in this sample. This rearrangement joins TRBV4-2 to TRBJ2-2, with a tentative D call TRBD2 (5 bases). The CDR3 sequence is 16 residues long. Germline loops: CDR1 LGHNA, CDR2 YNFKEQ. Trimming removed 0 bases from V and 2 bases from J, with 10 bases in between. This CDR3 reads CASSQDGGGNTGELFF. CDR3 nucleotides: TGTGCCAGCAGCCAAGATGGAGGAGGTAACACCGGGGAGCTGTTTTTT.

This sequence joins TRBV19 and TRBJ2-3; 10 bases agree with TRBD1. CDR1 LNHDA and CDR2 SQIVND come from the germline V gene (reference sequence). The CDR3 has 14 residues. V shed 4 bases and J 3 bases; nucleotides not matched to a gene: 1. The CDR3 DNA reads TGTGCCAGTAGTAGACAGGGGGCAACAGATACGCAGTATTTT. Its translation is CASSRQGATDTQYF. Looking up the rest from reference TRBV19 and TRBJ2-3 gives the full variable domain: DGGITQSPKYLFRKEGQNVTLSCEQNLNHDAMYWYRQDPGQGLRLIYYSQIVNDFQKGDIAEGYSVSREKKESFPLTVTSAQKNPTAFYLCASSRQGATDTQYFGPGTRLTVL.

The chain links TRBV5-1 to TRBJ1-1; perhaps TRBD1 as D (6 bases). Germline CDR1 SGHRS, CDR2 YFSETQ. The V and J ends lost 4 bases and 5 bases respectively, with 12 bases between them. The CDR3 runs to 13 residues. The DNA of the CDR3 is TGCGCCAGCAGCCCGACTGGACAGACTGAAGCTTTCTTT. It encodes CASSPTGQTEAFF.

Concerning this clone: This likely came from a read error, as a far larger clone is one base away. The chain joins TRBV11-1 to TRBJ2-2, with 9 nucleotides matching TRBD2. CDR1 and CDR2 (germline): SGHAT, FQDESV (reference sequence). V shed 3 bases, J shed 4 bases, and the junction held 6 bases outside the gene matches. The CDR3 contains 16 residues. The CDR3 DNA sequence: TGTGCCAGCAGCTTCCTGGCTAGCGGGATCACCGGGGAGCTGTTTTTT. Its protein is CASSFLASGITGELFF.

Of note for this clone: This is likely an artifact of a read error, given a far larger clone one base away. This CDR3 is also generated by other DNA sequences in the sample. The chain combines TRBV30 with TRBJ2-7; D possibly corresponds to TRBD2 (5 bases). In germline, CDR1 is GTSNPN, CDR2 SVGIG (reference sequence). CDR3 length equals 11 residues. The CDR3 protein is CAWSVQAEQYF. The CDR3 DNA sequence: TGTGCCTGGAGTGTACAAGCGGAGCAGTACTTT. The variable domain in full, completed from reference TRBV30 and TRBJ2-7, reads SQTIHQWPATLVQPVGSPLSLECTVEGTSNPNLYWYRQAAGRGLQLLFYSVGIGQISSEVPQNLSASRPQDRQFILSSKKLLLSDSGFYLCAWSVQAEQYFGPGTRLTVT.

The count of this clone is one. The chain combines TRBV10-2 with TRBJ1-1; D gene uncertain. From germline, CDR1 is WSHSY and CDR2 SAAADI. This CDR3 spans 16 amino acids. Trimming shortened V by 1 base and J by 3 bases, and 15 bases separated the two germline ends. The CDR3 DNA reads as TGCGCCAGCAGTGAGTTCAGGAGAAATCCTTACACTGAAGCTTTCTTT. Encoded protein: CASSEFRRNPYTEAFF.

The chain links TRBV29-1 to TRBJ2-1; TRBD2 might be the D (5 bases). The CDR3 totals 13 residues. The V gene's germline CDR1 is SQVTM and CDR2 ANQGSEA. V was trimmed by 8 bases and J by 1 base, leaving 12 bases between them. The CDR3: CSTRRGSYNEQFF. CDR3 nucleotides: TGCAGCACGCGGAGAGGGTCCTACAATGAGCAGTTCTTC.

Notes on this clone: The same CDR3 is also encoded by other DNA sequences in this sample. The chain recombines TRBV18 with TRBJ2-7, with 12 bases lining up with TRBD1. The CDR3 length is 15 residues. The germline V gene has CDR1 KGHSH and CDR2 LQKENI. The J segment lost 2 bases and the V segment lost 3 bases, leaving 2 bases of the junction unmatched. CDR3 in amino acids: CASSPGTGGPYEQYF. The CDR3 DNA sequence: TGTGCCAGCTCACCCGGGACAGGGGGCCCCTACGAGCAGTACTTC.

The V gene is TRBV5-4, the J gene TRBJ1-2; TRBD1 matches 9 bases. Trimming took 3 bases from V and 8 from J; bases not matched to a gene: 5. Germline CDR1 reads SGHNT; CDR2 reads YYREEE (reference sequence). The CDR3 runs to 13 residues. CDR3 loop: CASSYGTGKGYTF. Written as DNA, the CDR3 is TGTGCCAGCAGCTATGGGACAGGGAAGGGCTACACCTTC.

The J gene is TRBJ2-5, the V gene TRBV6-5; no definite D call. V lost 2 bases, J lost 5 bases, and 12 bases lay in between. The CDR3 totals 14 residues. Germline CDR1 reads MNHEY; CDR2 reads SVGAGI. Written as DNA, the CDR3 is TGTGCCAGCAGTTACACGGACGATGCCGAGACCCAGTACTTC. Translation gives CASSYTDDAETQYF.

On this clone: A far larger clone is one nucleotide away, so this likely arose from a read error. Other nucleotide sequences from this sample produce the same CDR3. This chain joins TRBV4-1 and TRBJ2-2; possibly TRBD2 for D (5 bases). The CDR3 length is 17 residues. Germline CDR1 reads MGHRA; CDR2 reads YSYEKL. CDR3 loop: CASSQEVRVGFTGELFF. DNA for the CDR3: TGCGCCAGCAGCCAAGAGGTTCGGGTCGGGTTCACCGGGGAGCTGTTCTTT.

Note on this clone: A far larger clone is one nucleotide away, so this likely arose from a read error. The CDR3 spells CASSTNTGELFF. DNA of the CDR3: TGTGCCAGCAGTACGAACACCGGGGAGCTGTTTTTT. The rearrangement links TRBV27 to TRBJ2-2; no firm D call. Germline CDR1 and CDR2: MNHEY and SMNVEV (reference sequence). The CDR3 length is 12 residues. The V and J ends lost 5 bases and 0 bases respectively, with 1 base between them.

V usage is TRBV9 and J usage is TRBJ1-1, with TRBD1 matching 7 bases. This CDR3 contains 14 residues. Germline loops: CDR1 SGDLS, CDR2 YYNGEE. J gave up 6 bases and V 3 bases, and 8 bases lay outside the gene matches. The CDR3 loop is CASSALQGVPEAFF. For the CDR3, the DNA is TGTGCCAGCAGCGCACTCCAGGGGGTTCCTGAAGCTTTCTTT.

Turning to this clone: A far larger clone is one nucleotide away, so this likely arose from a read error. The same CDR3 also results from other DNA sequences found in this sample. The V and J genes are TRBV18 and TRBJ2-2; D tentatively fits TRBD1 or TRBD2 (5 bases each). In germline, CDR1 is KGHSH, CDR2 LQKENI. CDR3 length: 16 residues. Trimming removed 3 bases from V and 2 bases from J, with 13 bases in between. DNA of the CDR3: TGTGCCAGCTCACCTCTACCGGGACCAAACACCGGGGAGCTGTTTTTT. Protein: CASSPLPGPNTGELFF. The full variable domain, with the rest looked up from reference TRBV18 and TRBJ2-2, is NAGVMQNPRHLVRRRGQEARLRCSPMKGHSHVYWYRQLPEEGLKFMVYLQKENIIDESGMPKERFSAEFPKEGPSILRIQQVVRGDSAAYFCASSPLPGPNTGELFFGEGSRLTVL.

This clone was picked up a small number of times. The chain couples TRBV6-1 to TRBJ1-2; 12 bases match TRBD1. The junction had 2 bases not matched to a gene; V was cut back by 6 bases and J by 6 bases. CDR1 is MNHNS and CDR2 is SASEGT in the germline V gene. The CDR3 length is 13 residues. CDR3 in amino acids: CASRGTGGHGYTF. CDR3 nucleotides: TGTGCCAGCAGGGGGACAGGGGGCCATGGCTACACCTTC.

With respect to this clone: This likely traces to a read error, being one base from a far larger clone. This sample also contains other DNA sequences that code for the same CDR3. The J gene is TRBJ1-1, the V gene TRBV12-2. TRBV12-2 is marked as a pseudogene. The CDR3 is made up of 14 amino acids. CDR3 residues: CASRLGAEGTEAFF. In nucleotides, the CDR3 is TGTGCAAGTCGCCTCGGGGCGGAGGGCACTGAAGCTTTCTTT.

The chain has TRBV7-2 and TRBJ1-2; D ambiguous. Trimming left V 1 base short and J 3 bases short, with 3 bases between. The V gene's germline CDR1 is SGHTA and CDR2 FQGNSA. This CDR3 has 12 residues. CDR3 region: CASSLGHYGYTF. CDR3 coding DNA: TGTGCCAGCAGCTTAGGGCACTATGGCTACACCTTC.

The chain carries TRBV9 and TRBJ1-3, with D possibly being TRBD1 (5 bases). The ends were cut back, 0 bases at V and 0 bases at J, with 7 bases in the middle. Germline V lookup: CDR1 SGDLS, CDR2 YYNGEE. The CDR3 runs 15 residues. CDR3 coding DNA: TGTGCCAGCAGCGTAGATGGGGGCTCTGGAAACACCATATATTTT. This sequence encodes CASSVDGGSGNTIYF.

The chain has TRBV29-1 and TRBJ1-1, with 10 bases that match TRBD1. V lost 6 bases to trimming and J lost 5 bases; unmatched junction nucleotides: 6. The CDR3 consists of 13 residues. CDR1 and CDR2 (germline): SQVTM, ANQGSEA. This chain's CDR3 is CSVRTGGTTEAFF. CDR3 nucleotide sequence: TGCAGCGTGAGGACAGGGGGTACGACTGAAGCTTTCTTT.

This CDR3 reads CASSGLAGAAGEQFF. The DNA for the CDR3 is TGTGCCAGCAGTGGACTAGCGGGAGCGGCGGGTGAGCAGTTCTTC. The V call is TRBV6-1, the J call TRBJ2-1, with 12 bases identical to TRBD2. This CDR3 spans 15 amino acids. Germline assignment: CDR1 MNHNS and CDR2 SASEGT. The junction had 7 bases not matched to a gene; V was cut back by 4 bases and J by 9 bases.

The rearrangement uses TRBV2 and TRBJ1-3; no clear D. Germline CDR1 reads SNHLY; CDR2 reads FYNNEI. V lost 3 bases to trimming and J lost 4 bases, with 4 bases between them. This CDR3 is 12 amino acids long. The CDR3 bases are TGTGCCAGCAGTGACGTAGGAAACACCATATATTTT. Translation gives CASSDVGNTIYF.

The V gene is TRBV7-9, the J gene TRBJ1-5, with a possible D match to TRBD1 (6 bases). The V end lost 2 bases, the J end lost 1 base, and 9 bases lay between the germline ends. The length of the CDR3 is 15 residues. Germline CDR1 reads SEHNR; CDR2 reads FQNEAQ (reference sequence). The CDR3 DNA reads as TGTGCCAGCAGCTTAATGCAGGGGAGCAATCAGCCCCAGCATTTT. This encodes CASSLMQGSNQPQHF. The full variable domain, its missing parts supplied by reference TRBV7-9 and TRBJ1-5, is DTGVSQNPRHKITKRGQNVTFRCDPISEHNRLYWYRQTLGQGPEFLTYFQNEAQLEKSRLLSDRFSAERPKGSFSTLEIQRTEQGDSAMYLCASSLMQGSNQPQHFGDGTRLSIL.

The chain has TRBV19 and TRBJ1-1; TRBD1 might be the D (6 bases). The CDR3 extends over 17 amino acids. Trimming shortened V by 3 bases and J by 0 bases, and 17 bases separated the two germline ends. The V gene's germline CDR1 is LNHDA and CDR2 SQIVND (reference sequence). The CDR3 region is CASSILTMQGMNTEAFF. The CDR3 region has the DNA TGTGCCAGTAGTATCCTCACAATGCAGGGGATGAACACTGAAGCTTTCTTT.

The V gene is TRBV23-1, the J gene TRBJ2-7, with D tentatively TRBD2 (6 bases). TRBV23-1 carries the ORF label, with uncertain function. The CDR3 is 16 amino acids. The V end was cut by 6 bases, the J end by 6 bases, with 24 bases between. The CDR3: CASSQGLSGLRAEQYF. CDR3 DNA sequence: TGCGCCAGCAGCCAGGGATTATCGGGACTCCGGGCCGAGCAGTACTTC.